Below, 25 T cell receptor beta chains from the same sample are listed, as sequenced in a study of metastatic and nonmetastatic thyroid tumors. Not a single patient had been given any form of treatment at any point before undergoing thyroid surgery. TCRdb re-called the PCR reads through MiXCR. The sample consists of some 93,000 clones, more than 9.5% of them appearing once. Sequencing used blood. Receptors originate from a female donor with papillary thyroid cancer or a benign thyroid nodule (not recorded which). Some clones in this sample may be carry-over from other donors' samples.

As concerns this clone: The sample has other DNA sequences that encode this CDR3 too. The V and J genes are TRBV18 and TRBJ1-1, with TRBD1 identical over 7 bases. CDR1 and CDR2 from the germline V gene are KGHSH and LQKENI. Unmatched junction bases numbered 7, after V lost 8 bases and J lost 4 bases. The CDR3 contains 13 residues. Here the CDR3 reads CASLKQGGTEAFF. In DNA, the CDR3 is TGTGCCAGCCTCAAGCAGGGGGGCACTGAAGCTTTCTTT.

The V call is TRBV6-2 or TRBV6-3, the J call TRBJ2-2, with D perhaps being TRBD1 or TRBD2 (7 bases each). In germline, CDR1 is MNHEY, CDR2 SVGEGT. Between the trimmed V and J ends, which lost 7 bases and 4 bases, there was a span of 13 bases. The CDR3 is made up of 14 amino acids. CDR3 in amino acids: CASIRGGGTGELFF. CDR3 coding DNA: TGTGCCAGCATCAGGGGGGGTGGCACCGGGGAGCTGTTTTTT.

This clone occurred many times. The J gene is TRBJ2-1, the V gene TRBV27; D is unclear. Trimming left V 2 bases short and J 4 bases short, with 12 bases between. Germline V lookup: CDR1 MNHEY, CDR2 SMNVEV (reference sequence). The CDR3 has 15 residues. The CDR3 bases are TGTGCCAGCAGTTTAAGCATGAAGCTATACAATGAGCAGTTCTTC. As protein: CASSLSMKLYNEQFF.

The chain recombines TRBV28 with TRBJ2-3, with a possible D match to TRBD2 (5 bases). The ends were cut back, 7 bases at V and 1 base at J, with 18 bases in the middle. This CDR3 comprises 16 residues. Germline lookup yields CDR1 MDHEN and CDR2 SYDVKM. The CDR3 nucleotides are TGTGCCAGCAACACGGAACTAGTCGGGCGCACAGATACGCAGTATTTT. It is translated as CASNTELVGRTDTQYF.

In its sample, this clone was seen many times. The V call is TRBV28, the J call TRBJ2-5; the D is unclear. The CDR3 has 13 residues. V lost 2 bases to trimming and J lost 5 bases, with 9 bases between them. Germline assignment: CDR1 MDHEN and CDR2 SYDVKM. The CDR3 nucleotides are TGTGCCAGCAGTTTAAGGCATATCGAGACCCAGTACTTC. It yields the protein CASSLRHIETQYF.

This clone was counted ten times or more. The genes are TRBV3-1 and TRBJ1-1, with no clear D. Germline CDR1 and CDR2: LGHDT and YNNKEL (reference sequence). CDR3 length: 14 residues. Between the trimmed V and J ends, which lost 0 bases and 3 bases, there was a span of 8 bases. DNA for the CDR3: TGTGCCAGCAGCCAAGAAGGGTGGCACACTGAAGCTTTCTTT. Protein: CASSQEGWHTEAFF.

This clone has a count of ten or more. J is TRBJ1-1 and V is TRBV7-8; D ambiguous. The CDR3 has 15 residues. The germline gives CDR1 SGHVS, CDR2 FQNEAQ. V was pared by 3 bases and J by 0 bases, with 11 bases between. This chain's CDR3 is CASSLAPGLNTEAFF. CDR3 DNA: TGTGCCAGCAGCTTGGCGCCGGGCCTGAACACTGAAGCTTTCTTT.

This clone was seen ten or more times. The gene calls are TRBV11-2 and TRBJ2-1; tentative D call: TRBD1 (6 bases). Germline CDR1 and CDR2: SGHAT and FQNNGV. Trimming pared 7 bases from V and 4 bases from J, leaving 14 bases between. The CDR3 extends over 14 amino acids. The CDR3 nucleotides are TGTGCCAGCACCAGGGGAGTCGCGTACAATGAGCAGTTCTTC. This gives the protein CASTRGVAYNEQFF.

This clone was detected many times. The V gene is TRBV20-1, the J gene TRBJ1-4; D perhaps matches TRBD1 (5 bases). Germline CDR1 and CDR2: DFQATT and SNEGSKA (reference sequence). V lost 5 bases and J 8 bases, leaving 18 bases between the germline ends. This CDR3 is 14 amino acids long. The CDR3 protein is CSAVLRGEREKLFF. In DNA form, the CDR3 reads TGCAGTGCTGTCTTGAGAGGGGAAAGGGAAAAACTGTTTTTT.

This clone was observed many times. The chain recombines TRBV20-1 with TRBJ1-1; TRBD1 matches at 9 bases. Germline loops: CDR1 DFQATT, CDR2 SNEGSKA (reference sequence). CDR3 length: 16 amino acids. The trim removed 6 bases at V and 0 bases at J, leaving 11 bases unmatched. The CDR3 sequence: CSALILQGALNTEAFF. In DNA, the CDR3 is TGCAGTGCCCTAATTCTACAGGGGGCCCTGAACACTGAAGCTTTCTTT.

The table lists this clone with a few counts. This clone may be a read error of a much larger clone one base away. V is TRBV12-3 or TRBV12-4 and J is TRBJ2-7; D unresolved. The germline V and J ends were trimmed by 6 bases and 6 bases, with 9 bases remaining between them. This CDR3 spans 11 amino acids. CDR3 DNA: TGTGCCAGCAGCCCGGGCTGCGAGCAGTACTTC. Encoded protein: CASSPGCEQYF.

In regard to this clone: It is likely a read error, because the conserved phenylalanine at the end of the CDR3 is missing. V and J are TRBV7-9 and TRBJ1-5; D is ambiguous. V lost 8 bases, J lost 5 bases, and 7 bases lay in between. Per germline, CDR1 SEHNR and CDR2 FQNEAQ (reference sequence). The CDR3 contains 11 residues. Here the CDR3 DNA reads TGTGCCAGCGGAAAATATCAGCCCCAGCATTCT. Translated, it gives CASGKYQPQHS.

This clone was detected many times. The chain joins TRBV7-3 to TRBJ2-1; D is ambiguous. The V and J ends lost 4 bases and 4 bases respectively, with 8 bases between them. Germline V lookup: CDR1 SGHTA, CDR2 FQGTGA. CDR3 length: 13 amino acids. CDR3 in DNA: TGTGCCAGCAGCTCCGGATCGTACAATGAGCAGTTCTTC. Translated: CASSSGSYNEQFF.

Ten or more counts support this clone. The V call is TRBV12-3 or TRBV12-4, the J call TRBJ2-3; D unclear. The CDR3 covers 13 residues. Trimming removed 6 bases from V and 1 base from J, with 8 bases in between. The CDR3 loop reads CASSLVRTDTQYF. The CDR3 DNA reads TGTGCCAGCAGCCTGGTTCGCACAGATACGCAGTATTTT.

The chain carries TRBV12-3 or TRBV12-4 and TRBJ1-2; TRBD1 is a possible D gene (6 bases). This CDR3 is built from 14 residues. Trimming cost V 2 bases and J 7 bases, with 14 bases left between them. Here the CDR3 DNA reads TGTGCCAGCAGTTTATCACAGGTAGGGGGTGGCTACACCTTC. Its translation is CASSLSQVGGGYTF.

This clone has at least ten counts. The V call is TRBV15, the J call TRBJ1-2; possibly TRBD1 for D (6 bases). V dropped 5 bases and J dropped 5 bases, with 15 bases sitting between them. This CDR3 has 14 amino acids. Germline CDR1 reads LNHNV; CDR2 reads YYDKDF (reference sequence). CDR3 loop: CATSSDRPRYGYTF. In nucleotides, the CDR3 is TGTGCCACCAGCTCCGACAGGCCCCGTTATGGCTACACCTTC.

This clone was seen ten or more times. The V call is TRBV27, the J call TRBJ2-6; D is unclear. The germline gives CDR1 MNHEY, CDR2 SMNVEV (reference sequence). This CDR3 region has 11 residues. V was trimmed by 2 bases and J by 8 bases, leaving 1 base between them. CDR3 sequence: CASSLTNVLTF. Here the CDR3 DNA reads TGTGCCAGCAGTTTAACCAACGTCCTGACTTTC.

This clone showed up just a few times. V usage is TRBV20-1 and J usage is TRBJ2-2; 10 bases are shared with TRBD2. This CDR3 is built from 16 residues. Germline assignment: CDR1 DFQATT and CDR2 SNEGSKA (reference sequence). With 2 bases clipped from V and 7 bases from J, the junction kept 10 bases outside the gene matches. DNA of the CDR3: TGCAGTGCTAGAAATGTAGCGGGAGGTGAGGTCGGGGAGCTGTTTTTT. Translated, it gives CSARNVAGGEVGELFF.

With respect to this clone: This clone may be a read error of a much larger clone one base away. The rearrangement joins TRBV5-4 to TRBJ2-7; D perhaps matches TRBD2 (5 bases). The CDR3 consists of 11 residues. Germline lookup yields CDR1 SGHNT and CDR2 YYREEE (reference sequence). The CDR3 nucleotides are TGTGCCATCAGCTTCCTAGCAGAGCAGTACTTC. Translated: CAISFLAEQYF.

This clone has ten or more counts. This chain uses TRBV9 with TRBJ1-6; D gene uncertain. V lost 6 bases, J lost 6 bases, and 19 bases lay in between. CDR3 length: 16 residues. CDR1 is SGDLS, CDR2 YYNGEE, per germline. The DNA of the CDR3 is TGTGCCAGCATCGCCGGGCCTCCCTCTCTTAATTCACCCCTCCACTTT. This codes for CASIAGPPSLNSPLHF.

There are many counts of this clone. J is TRBJ2-1 and V is TRBV5-1; no clear D. Trimming removed 3 bases from V and 7 bases from J, with 8 bases in between. The CDR3 runs to 12 residues. Germline values: CDR1 SGHRS, CDR2 YFSETQ. The CDR3 nucleotides are TGCGCCAGCAGCTCGGGCAGAAATGAGCAGTTCTTC. This translates into CASSSGRNEQFF.

This clone occurred many times. This chain joins TRBV4-1 and TRBJ1-4; D uncertain. There are 17 residues in the CDR3. The germline CDR1 and CDR2 sequences are MGHRA and YSYEKL. V lost 3 bases to trimming and J lost 5 bases, with 19 bases between them. The CDR3 DNA reads TGCGCCAGCAGCCATCAGGCTGGGCCGAGGCTAAATGAAAAACTGTTTTTT. It translates to CASSHQAGPRLNEKLFF.

This chain joins TRBV11-1 and TRBJ2-3; 12 nucleotides agree with TRBD2. This CDR3 has 15 residues. The germline CDR1 and CDR2 sequences are SGHAT and FQDESV (reference sequence). Losses at the gene ends were 5 bases for V and 6 bases for J; bases not matched to a gene: 6. CDR3 sequence (DNA): TGTGCCAGCAGCCAGACTAGCGGGAGCGGGGATACGCAGTATTTT. It is translated as CASSQTSGSGDTQYF.

A few counts support this clone. This may arise from a read error, as a much more abundant clone is one base away. The conserved phenylalanine or tryptophan is not found at the CDR3 terminus, so this likely reflects a read error. This chain uses TRBV29-1 with TRBJ1-1, with 8 bases fitting TRBD1. CDR3 length: 16 residues. CDR1 and CDR2 from the germline V gene are SQVTM and ANQGSEA. The ends lost 6 bases at V and 4 bases at J; junction bases unmatched: 16. The CDR3 DNA reads as TGCAGCGTACTCACCACGACAGGGGAATGGGGCACTGAAGCTTTCCTT. Translating gives CSVLTTTGEWGTEAFL.

On this clone itself: A read error may be the cause here, since a much bigger clone is one base away. CDR3: CSARLGRINEQFF. The CDR3 nucleotides are TGCAGTGCCCGGCTGGGACGGATCAATGAGCAGTTCTTC. The genes are TRBV20-1 and TRBJ2-1; D is possibly TRBD1 or TRBD2 (5 bases each). V was cut by 6 bases and J by 6 bases, with 15 bases left in between. The CDR3 spans 13 residues. Germline V gene lookup returns CDR1 DFQATT and CDR2 SNEGSKA (reference sequence).